This entry features one T cell receptor beta chain sequence. The CDR3 is cut off 3 residues early in the read; its end comes from the germline J gene. This sample is drawn from a study of Tregs in tolerant kidney transplant recipients. V shed 7 bases, J shed 6 bases, and the junction held 8 bases outside the gene matches. CDR1 and CDR2 from the germline V gene are SNHLY and FYNNEI. The CDR3 runs 14 residues. Assay used: immunoSEQ multiplex PCR; TCRdb lists only in-frame clones, some missing. This sample's clone table lists approximately 31,000 clones. This TCR came from a human donor who received a combined kidney and bone marrow transplant. V gene TRBV2 combines with J gene TRBJ2-2, with 7 bases fitting TRBD1. The material was CD8+ T cells from blood, obtained before the transplant. CDR3 loop: CASTRQGLSGELFF. CDR3 DNA, as far as it was read: TGTGCCAGCACCCGACAGGGATTGTCCGGGGAG.